Presented here are 23 T cell receptor beta chains from one specimen sequenced in a study of cytomegalovirus exposure and HLA in healthy donors. PCR involved 60 Vbeta and 13 Jbeta primers. TCRdb's table, derived via immunoSEQ multiplex PCR, lists solely in-frame clones and lacks some. The table lists over 75,000 clones, approximately 9% of them singletons. The sequencing input was PBMCs. Source of these receptors: a man aged 50 to 60 in good health and CMV-seropositive.

The CDR3 spells CASSRQGGGSYEQYF. DNA of the CDR3: TGTGCCAGCAGCAGACAGGGTGGGGGCTCCTACGAGCAGTACTTC. V and J are TRBV11-2 and TRBJ2-7, with 7 bases that match TRBD1. V lost 5 bases to trimming and J lost 0 bases; unmatched junction nucleotides: 7. The CDR3 runs 15 residues. From germline, CDR1 is SGHAT and CDR2 FQNNGV.

This clone came up a few times. The chain is built from TRBV6-1 and TRBJ1-5; TRBD1 aligns across 7 bases. CDR3 size: 14 residues. With V trimmed by 8 bases and J by 0 bases, 4 bases remained unmatched. Germline-derived CDR1 and CDR2 are MNHNS and SASEGT. In nucleotides, the CDR3 is TGTGCCAGCGTTGGACAGGCTAGCAATCAGCCCCAGCATTTT. It encodes CASVGQASNQPQHF.

This clone has a handful of counts. The J gene is TRBJ2-4, the V gene TRBV18; D may be TRBD1 (6 bases). Germline CDR1 is KGHSH and CDR2 is LQKENI. V was trimmed by 2 bases and J by 7 bases, leaving 9 bases between them. CDR3 length: 13 amino acids. The CDR3 spells CASSPSGENIQYF. Written as DNA, the CDR3 is TGTGCCAGCTCACCATCAGGGGAGAACATTCAGTACTTC.

This rearrangement joins TRBV20-1 to TRBJ2-4, with D unresolved. CDR3 length equals 11 residues. Germline V gene lookup returns CDR1 DFQATT and CDR2 SNEGSKA (reference sequence). The V end was cut by 1 base, the J end by 6 bases, with 4 bases between. The CDR3 reads CSARVRNIQYF. For the CDR3, the DNA is TGCAGTGCTAGAGTTAGAAACATTCAGTACTTC.

This clone was observed a handful of times. The V gene is TRBV4-1, the J gene TRBJ2-1; 8 bases agree with TRBD2. With V trimmed by 3 bases and J by 0 bases, 1 base remained unmatched. This CDR3 contains 15 residues. The germline V gene encodes CDR1 MGHRA and CDR2 YSYEKL. The CDR3 DNA is TGCGCCAGCAGCCACAGCGGGAGCTCCTACAATGAGCAGTTCTTC. This sequence encodes CASSHSGSSYNEQFF.

In its sample, this clone was seen once. The chain combines TRBV11-2 with TRBJ2-5; no firm D call. From germline, CDR1 is SGHAT and CDR2 FQNNGV. The V gene lost 6 bases and the J gene lost 5 bases, with 13 bases spanning the gap. The CDR3 has 13 amino acids. The CDR3 sequence is CASSYSPVETQYF. The DNA for the CDR3 is TGTGCCAGCAGTTACTCCCCGGTCGAGACCCAGTACTTC. The full variable domain, completed using reference TRBV11-2 and TRBJ2-5, is EAGVAQSPRYKIIEKRQSVAFWCNPISGHATLYWYQQILGQGPKLLIQFQNNGVVDDSQLPKDRFSAERLKGVDSTLKIQPAKLEDSAVYLCASSYSPVETQYFGPGTRLLVL.

This clone was found a few times. The V and J genes are TRBV6-1 and TRBJ1-1; TRBD1 agrees at 7 bases. CDR1 is MNHNS, CDR2 SASEGT, per germline. V was pared by 0 bases and J by 0 bases, with 7 bases of the junction left unmatched. CDR3 length equals 17 residues. The CDR3 DNA reads TGTGCCAGCAGTGAAGCGCTTACAGGGGCTCTGAACACTGAAGCTTTCTTT. This gives the protein CASSEALTGALNTEAFF.

J is TRBJ1-2 and V is TRBV2; 8 positions agree with TRBD1. The CDR3 totals 15 residues. The germline CDR1 and CDR2 sequences are SNHLY and FYNNEI. J gave up 7 bases and V 0 bases, and 7 bases lay outside the gene matches. CDR3 in amino acids: CASSEAKAGGFGYTF. CDR3 nucleotides: TGTGCCAGCAGTGAAGCCAAGGCAGGGGGCTTTGGCTACACCTTC. Complete variable domain (other parts from reference TRBV2 and TRBJ1-2): EPEVTQTPSHQVTQMGQEVILRCVPISNHLYFYWYRQILGQKVEFLVSFYNNEISEKSEIFDDQFSVERPDGSNFTLKIRSTKLEDSAMYFCASSEAKAGGFGYTFGSGTRLTVV.

A few counts support this clone. The V gene is TRBV10-3, the J gene TRBJ2-7; TRBD2 matches 9 bases. The CDR3 consists of 13 residues. In germline, CDR1 is ENHRY, CDR2 SYGVKD. J gave up 1 base and V 9 bases, and 4 bases lay outside the gene matches. As DNA, the CDR3 is TGTGCCATAAGTAGCGGGAGTTCCTACGAGCAGTACTTC. As protein: CAISSGSSYEQYF.

The chain is built from TRBV28 and TRBJ1-4, with 9 bases that match TRBD1. Per the germline V gene, CDR1 is MDHEN and CDR2 is SYDVKM. J was trimmed by 3 bases and V by 6 bases; bases with no gene match: 14. The CDR3 is 18 amino acids. DNA for the CDR3: TGTGCCAGCAGGCAACAGGGGGCTGGGTATCAGGCTAATGAAAAACTGTTTTTT. This codes for CASRQQGAGYQANEKLFF.

This chain links TRBV5-1 with TRBJ2-1, with 13 bases that match TRBD2. CDR1 and CDR2 from the germline V gene are SGHRS and YFSETQ. This CDR3 comprises 19 residues. Germline trimming cut 5 bases from V and 8 bases from J; bases unmatched to any gene: 19. CDR3 in amino acids: CASRGGTSGRAFSWYEQFF. CDR3 in DNA: TGCGCCAGCAGGGGTGGAACTAGCGGGAGGGCCTTTTCTTGGTATGAGCAGTTCTTC.

There are many counts of this clone. CDR3 nucleotides: TGCAGCGTCCGACTCCCTCGGTCGGAACTGTTTTTT. Residues: CSVRLPRSELFF. This chain connects TRBV29-1 to TRBJ1-4, with unresolved D. Trimming took off 6 bases at V and 12 bases at J, with 17 bases between the two ends. Germline lookup yields CDR1 SQVTM and CDR2 ANQGSEA. The CDR3 sequence is 12 residues long.

The rearrangement joins TRBV2 to TRBJ2-7; 9 bases fit TRBD1. After removal of 0 bases from V and 6 bases from J, the junction contained 6 bases not matched to a gene. Germline values: CDR1 SNHLY, CDR2 FYNNEI. This CDR3 region has 15 residues. The CDR3 DNA follows: TGTGCCAGCAGTGAAGCCACCGGGACAGGGTTCGAGCAGTACTTC. Its protein product is CASSEATGTGFEQYF.

The J gene is TRBJ2-5, the V gene TRBV27; TRBD2 aligns across 15 bases. The V gene's germline CDR1 is MNHEY and CDR2 SMNVEV (reference sequence). This CDR3 comprises 17 residues. Trimming at V came to 2 bases and at J to 5 bases, leaving 6 bases not matched to a gene. DNA of the CDR3: TGTGCCAGCAGTTTAAGGACTAGCGGGAGGGTGGGTGAGACCCAGTACTTC. Translation gives CASSLRTSGRVGETQYF.

This clone was seen a handful of times. V gene TRBV5-4 combines with J gene TRBJ1-2; D gene ambiguous. Germline assignment: CDR1 SGHNT and CDR2 YYREEE (reference sequence). V was shortened by 3 bases and J by 4 bases, with 16 bases between the two germline ends. This CDR3 has 15 residues. CDR3 nucleotides: TGTGCCAGCAGCTCGCCCGACGGAGCCATCTATGGCTACACCTTC. Amino acids: CASSSPDGAIYGYTF.

A few counts support this clone. The chain employs TRBV5-1 and TRBJ2-1; 10 bases agree with TRBD2. V lost 4 bases, J lost 4 bases, and 8 bases stayed unmatched. CDR3 size: 16 residues. Germline V lookup: CDR1 SGHRS, CDR2 YFSETQ. CDR3 loop: CASSPSGLAVYNEQFF. Here the CDR3 DNA reads TGCGCCAGCAGCCCCTCCGGACTAGCGGTATACAATGAGCAGTTCTTC.

This clone was counted only a few times. The V gene is TRBV25-1, the J gene TRBJ1-4; D possibly corresponds to TRBD1 (5 bases). In germline, CDR1 is MGHDK, CDR2 SYGVNS. The CDR3 has 14 residues. The V end was cut by 0 bases, the J end by 6 bases, with 8 bases between. The CDR3 DNA sequence: TGTGCCAGCAGTGAATACAGGGCGGATGAAAAACTGTTTTTT. Its translation is CASSEYRADEKLFF.

There are a few counts of this clone. The J gene is TRBJ2-1, the V gene TRBV10-3; 12 nucleotides agree with TRBD2. CDR3 length: 16 residues. Germline values: CDR1 ENHRY, CDR2 SYGVKD. After removal of 6 bases from V and 1 base from J, the junction contained 4 bases not matched to a gene. CDR3 in DNA: TGTGCCATCAGCGCTACTAGCGGGAGGTCCTACAATGAGCAGTTCTTC. It yields the protein CAISATSGRSYNEQFF.

Only a few counts were recorded for this clone. The chain's CDR3 is CASSPLRGSYEQYF. CDR3 coding DNA: TGTGCCAGCAGCCCCTTAAGGGGGTCCTACGAGCAGTACTTC. The chain carries TRBV7-2 and TRBJ2-7, with a possible D match to TRBD1 (6 bases). The CDR3 consists of 14 residues. CDR1 is SGHTA and CDR2 is FQGNSA in the germline V gene. Deletions cut 5 bases from V and 1 base from J, with 12 bases between. The whole variable domain, filled in from reference TRBV7-2 and TRBJ2-7, reads GAGVSQSPSNKVTEKGKDVELRCDPISGHTALYWYRQSLGQGLEFLIYFQGNSAPDKSGLPSDRFSAERTGGSVSTLTIQRTQQEDSAVYLCASSPLRGSYEQYFGPGTRLTVT.

The chain has TRBV27 and TRBJ2-7; 11 nucleotides line up with TRBD2. J gave up 4 bases and V 4 bases, and 3 bases lay outside the gene matches. This CDR3 is built from 14 residues. From germline, CDR1 is MNHEY and CDR2 SMNVEV (reference sequence). CDR3: CASSSASGRYEQYF. The CDR3 coding sequence is TGTGCCAGCAGTTCGGCTAGCGGGAGGTACGAGCAGTACTTC.

CDR3 residues: CASSGRGAEQYF. CDR3 bases: TGTGCCAGCAGCGGCCGGGGGGCAGAGCAGTACTTC. V and J are TRBV7-2 and TRBJ2-7; D might be TRBD2 (7 bases). Germline loops: CDR1 SGHTA, CDR2 FQGNSA. V shed 5 bases and J shed 7 bases, with 12 bases lying between them. The CDR3 has 12 amino acids.

There are a few counts of this clone. The chain combines TRBV14 with TRBJ2-3; TRBD1 might be the D (5 bases). Germline V gives CDR1 SGHDN, CDR2 FVKESK. The length of the CDR3 is 17 residues. The germline V and J ends were trimmed by 4 bases and 1 base, with 18 bases remaining between them. Written as DNA, the CDR3 is TGTGCCAGCAGCCCAGGGATCGGCCTAGGACGCACAGATACGCAGTATTTT. Translation: CASSPGIGLGRTDTQYF.

This clone was detected a few times. J is TRBJ1-1 and V is TRBV6-1, with TRBD1 matching 7 bases. This CDR3 has 14 amino acids. From germline, CDR1 is MNHNS and CDR2 SASEGT. V shed 5 bases, J shed 1 base, and the junction held 4 bases outside the gene matches. The CDR3 sequence is CASSLQGWNTEAFF. CDR3 coding DNA: TGTGCCAGCAGTCTACAGGGGTGGAACACTGAAGCTTTCTTT.